The sequence of this T cell receptor beta chain was determined in a study of blood T cell repertoires in COVID-19. Study as a whole: Acute and convalescent COVID-19 specimens originated in the United States, Italy and Spain.

TCRdb's copy holds only in-frame clones and misses some; the assay was immunoSEQ multiplex PCR. The table shows 91,000 or so clones, with roughly 86% occurring only once. CDR1 is SGHRS and CDR2 is YFSETQ in the germline V gene. CDR3 size: 17 residues. Trimming at V came to 3 bases and at J to 0 bases, leaving 9 bases not matched to a gene. Material: peripheral blood. The sequence came from a woman aged 60-70 years in a cohort sampled during active or convalescent COVID-19. The chain couples TRBV5-1 to TRBJ2-1; 7 nucleotides align to TRBD2. The CDR3 is CASSWASGRSSYNEQFF. CDR3 nucleotide sequence: TGCGCCAGCAGCTGGGCTAGCGGCCGGAGCTCCTACAATGAGCAGTTCTTC.